The T cell receptor beta chain under discussion was sequenced for a study of blood T cell repertoires in COVID-19. About the study: Acute-phase and convalescent COVID-19 samples originated in the United States, Italy and Spain. The cDNA or gDNA used as material had been derived from T cells, B-cell-depleted T cells, or PBMCs.

As handled by the study authors: Using reference gene primer amplification, nucleated cell counts were estimated. Profiled with immunoSEQ multiplex PCR; TCRdb holds only in-frame clones, not every one. That table furnishes V, J and clone size, whereas the DNA furnished D and trimming. The table lists over 150,000 clones, 80% to 90% of them singletons, with approximately 2% in the top ten. V lost 5 bases, J lost 1 base, and 14 bases lay in between. CDR3 length equals 16 residues. Per the germline V gene, CDR1 is SEHNR and CDR2 is FQNEAQ (reference sequence). Sequencing was carried out using peripheral blood. The V and J genes are TRBV7-9 and TRBJ2-2; tentative D call: TRBD1 (5 bases). The receptor was isolated from a man between 18 and 29 years old who had recovered from COVID-19. CDR3 residues: CASSRQGSWNTGELFF. DNA of the CDR3: TGTGCCAGCAGCCGGCAGGGTTCTTGGAACACCGGGGAGCTGTTTTTT. Full variable domain (outside the CDR3, taken from reference TRBV7-9 and TRBJ2-2): DTGVSQNPRHKITKRGQNVTFRCDPISEHNRLYWYRQTLGQGPEFLTYFQNEAQLEKSRLLSDRFSAERPKGSFSTLEIQRTEQGDSAMYLCASSRQGSWNTGELFFGEGSRLTVL.